This passage covers 22 T cell receptor beta chains from one sample sequenced in a study of blood T cell repertoires in COVID-19. Method: immunoSEQ multiplex PCR; TCRdb's copy keeps in-frame clones and lacks some. In the table there are tens of thousands of clones, roughly 90% of which are singletons. Sequenced sample: peripheral blood. All receptors derive from a man between 45 and 60 years old with acute or convalescent COVID-19.

This clone appeared a few times. V usage is TRBV29-1 and J usage is TRBJ2-1; 11 bases align to TRBD2. Trimming at V came to 7 bases and at J to 4 bases, leaving 12 bases not matched to a gene. The CDR3 consists of 16 residues. Germline CDR1 SQVTM, CDR2 ANQGSEA. CDR3 protein: CSAAALTSGSYNEQFF. The CDR3 coding sequence is TGCAGCGCCGCAGCTCTCACTAGCGGGAGTTACAATGAGCAGTTCTTC.

Only a few counts were recorded for this clone. The V call is TRBV7-7, the J call TRBJ2-7; 8 bases fit TRBD1. The CDR3 covers 15 residues. Germline lookup yields CDR1 SSHAT and CDR2 FNYEAQ (reference sequence). The V segment lost 5 bases and the J segment 0 bases; nucleotides outside the gene matches: 6. The CDR3 nucleotides read TGTGCCAGCAGCCCCGGACAGGGTTCCTCCTACGAGCAGTACTTC. Protein product: CASSPGQGSSYEQYF.

Here the CDR3 reads CATSRGQGNQPQHF. In DNA form, the CDR3 reads TGTGCCACCAGCAGAGGGCAGGGAAATCAGCCCCAGCATTTT. The chain couples TRBV15 to TRBJ1-5; a possible D gene is TRBD1 (5 bases). CDR3 length: 14 amino acids. The V gene lost 1 base and the J gene lost 4 bases, with 8 bases spanning the gap. The germline V gene encodes CDR1 LNHNV and CDR2 YYDKDF (reference sequence). The variable domain in full, completed from reference TRBV15 and TRBJ1-5, reads DAMVIQNPRYQVTQFGKPVTLSCSQTLNHNVMYWYQQKSSQAPKLLFHYYDKDFNNEADTPDNFQSRRPNTSFCFLDIRSPGLGDTAMYLCATSRGQGNQPQHFGDGTRLSIL.

V usage is TRBV9 and J usage is TRBJ2-1, with 11 bases identical to TRBD2. The CDR3 sequence is 15 residues long. The germline gives CDR1 SGDLS, CDR2 YYNGEE. J was trimmed by 7 bases and V by 3 bases; bases with no gene match: 6. CDR3: CASSASGRSGNEQFF. The CDR3 DNA is TGTGCCAGCAGCGCTAGCGGGAGGAGCGGAAATGAGCAGTTCTTC. Based on the CDR3 plus reference TRBV9 and TRBJ2-1, the full variable domain is DSGVTQTPKHLITATGQRVTLRCSPRSGDLSVYWYQQSLDQGLQFLIQYYNGEERAKGNILERFSAQQFPDLHSELNLSSLELGDSALYFCASSASGRSGNEQFFGPGTRLTVL.

The V call is TRBV27, the J call TRBJ2-6, with TRBD1 matching over 7 bases. Germline CDR1 and CDR2: MNHEY and SMNVEV (reference sequence). V lost 3 bases, J lost 0 bases, and 5 bases stayed unmatched. This CDR3 has 17 residues. For the CDR3, the DNA is TGTGCCAGCAGTTTCGGGACAGCTAACTCTGGGGCCAACGTCCTGACTTTC. Protein: CASSFGTANSGANVLTF.

The V gene is TRBV3-1 (or the pseudogene TRBV3-2), the J gene TRBJ2-7; the D gene is possibly TRBD1 (5 bases). Germline V gene lookup returns CDR1 LGHDT and CDR2 YNNKEL (reference sequence). CDR3 length: 14 amino acids. V was clipped by 4 bases and J by 5 bases, with 15 bases between them. CDR3 sequence: CASSPRPGLDEQYF. In DNA form, the CDR3 reads TGTGCCAGCAGCCCCCGTCCAGGGCTGGACGAGCAGTACTTC.

The V and J genes are TRBV9 and TRBJ1-3, with 10 bases lining up with TRBD1. CDR3 length: 17 residues. With V trimmed by 0 bases and J by 2 bases, 5 bases remained unmatched. Looked up from germline, CDR1 is SGDLS and CDR2 is YYNGEE. The CDR3 sequence: CASSVGSGTGAGNTIYF. The CDR3 coding sequence is TGTGCCAGCAGCGTAGGGTCCGGGACAGGGGCTGGAAACACCATATATTTT.

This chain uses TRBV14 with TRBJ1-1; TRBD1 is a possible D gene (5 bases). V lost 0 bases to trimming and J lost 6 bases, with 11 bases between them. The CDR3 totals 14 residues. The V gene's germline CDR1 is SGHDN and CDR2 FVKESK. CDR3 region: CASSQETRVSEAFF. CDR3 DNA sequence: TGTGCCAGCAGCCAAGAGACCAGGGTGTCTGAAGCTTTCTTT.

The chain recombines TRBV10-3 with TRBJ1-5; possibly TRBD1 for D (5 bases). The germline V and J ends were trimmed by 11 bases and 6 bases, with 14 bases remaining between them. The germline gives CDR1 ENHRY, CDR2 SYGVKD. CDR3 length equals 12 residues. The CDR3 loop is CAGPGTFQPQHF. DNA of the CDR3: TGTGCCGGCCCAGGGACTTTTCAGCCCCAGCATTTT.

This clone has just one count. The chain carries TRBV5-1 and TRBJ1-4; D is perhaps TRBD1 (5 bases). V shed 4 bases and J shed 0 bases, with 10 bases lying between them. Per germline, CDR1 SGHRS and CDR2 YFSETQ. The CDR3 sequence is 15 residues long. CDR3 sequence reads: CASSTDSTTNEKLFF. The CDR3, as DNA: TGCGCCAGCAGCACCGACAGTACAACTAATGAAAAACTGTTTTTT.

This chain joins TRBV21-1 and TRBJ2-7; the DNA was not compared with TRBD2, the D call given in the table. TRBV21-1 is an annotated pseudogene. The CDR3 is made up of 14 amino acids. The CDR3 DNA reads as TGTGCCAGCAGCTATACGGTCAACTTCTACGAGCAGTACTTC. The encoded protein is CASSYTVNFYEQYF.

The rearrangement joins TRBV10-3 to TRBJ2-7; tentative D call: TRBD1 (6 bases). CDR1 is ENHRY, CDR2 SYGVKD, per germline. Trimming removed 6 bases from V and 0 bases from J, with 9 bases in between. The CDR3 sequence is 13 residues long. In nucleotides, the CDR3 is TGTGCCATCAGGGACAGTAACTCCTACGAGCAGTACTTC. This sequence encodes CAIRDSNSYEQYF.

This rearrangement joins TRBV6-5 to TRBJ2-3; 9 bases align to TRBD2. Per the germline V gene, CDR1 is MNHEY and CDR2 is SVGAGI. Trimming took 1 base from V and 8 from J; bases not matched to a gene: 4. The CDR3 covers 14 residues. The CDR3 region is CASSYLGGRVTQYF. DNA of the CDR3: TGTGCCAGCAGTTACTTGGGCGGGAGGGTTACGCAGTATTTT.

The chain has TRBV30 and TRBJ2-3, with 8 nucleotides matching TRBD1. V lost 3 bases and J lost 3; bases outside the gene matches: 11. In germline, CDR1 is GTSNPN, CDR2 SVGIG (reference sequence). The CDR3 contains 16 residues. CDR3 nucleotide sequence: TGTGCCTGGAGCGGACAGGGTTCGACTCGGACAGATACGCAGTATTTT. Amino acids: CAWSGQGSTRTDTQYF.

In this sample, this clone turned up a few times. The J gene is TRBJ2-1, the V gene TRBV7-8; no definite D call. V was trimmed by 1 base and J by 9 bases, leaving 13 bases between them. CDR3 length equals 14 residues. Germline V gene data show CDR1 as SGHVS and CDR2 as FQNEAQ. CDR3 coding DNA: TGTGCCAGCAGCTTAGAGAACTACCAAGCTGAGCAGTTCTTC. Its translation: CASSLENYQAEQFF. The whole variable domain, remainder taken from reference TRBV7-8 and TRBJ2-1, is GAGVSQSPRYKVAKRGQDVALRCDPISGHVSLFWYQQALGQGPEFLTYFQNEAQLDKSGLPSDRFFAERPEGSVSTLKIQRTQQEDSAVYLCASSLENYQAEQFFGPGTRLTVL.

The rearrangement uses TRBV6-5 and TRBJ1-1; 8 nucleotides match TRBD1. The V and J ends lost 6 bases and 3 bases, in that order; junction bases with no gene match: 3. The CDR3 has 13 residues. Germline assignment: CDR1 MNHEY and CDR2 SVGAGI. CDR3 DNA sequence: TGTGCCAGCAGCAGGGGGCCGGACACTGAAGCTTTCTTT. This codes for CASSRGPDTEAFF.

This clone was counted a single time. V and J are TRBV5-1 and TRBJ1-1; 9 bases fit TRBD1. The V gene's germline CDR1 is SGHRS and CDR2 YFSETQ. This CDR3 is built from 15 residues. Trimming took 4 bases from V and 5 from J; bases not matched to a gene: 9. CDR3 nucleotides: TGCGCCAGCAGCGGGGGACAGGGACGACGGACTGAAGCTTTCTTT. Its translation is CASSGGQGRRTEAFF.

V usage is TRBV18 and J usage is TRBJ1-2; 10 nucleotides line up with TRBD1. Trimming cost V 3 bases and J 8 bases; bases outside gene matches: 6. This CDR3 comprises 14 residues. The germline gives CDR1 KGHSH, CDR2 LQKENI. The CDR3 DNA sequence: TGTGCCAGCTCACCCCGGACAGGGGGGGACGGCTACACCTTC. It yields the protein CASSPRTGGDGYTF.

The rearrangement joins TRBV11-3 to TRBJ2-1, with 11 bases aligning to TRBD2. The germline V gene has CDR1 SGHNT and CDR2 YENEEA. The CDR3 spans 17 residues. J was trimmed by 3 bases and V by 4 bases; bases with no gene match: 8. In nucleotides, the CDR3 is TGTGCCAGCAGCTCGGGGGCCGGGACTAGCGGCTACAATGAGCAGTTCTTC. Translated: CASSSGAGTSGYNEQFF.

The gene calls are TRBV4-1 and TRBJ2-7; D might be TRBD1 (5 bases). V lost 2 bases to trimming and J lost 0 bases, with 11 bases between them. The CDR3 is made up of 15 amino acids. The germline gives CDR1 MGHRA, CDR2 YSYEKL. CDR3 region: CASSQRGDSSYEQYF. CDR3 sequence (DNA): TGCGCCAGCAGCCAAAGGGGCGATAGCTCCTACGAGCAGTACTTC.

V is TRBV19 and J is TRBJ2-2, with TRBD2 as a possible D gene (7 bases). The CDR3 runs 16 residues. Germline-derived CDR1 and CDR2 are LNHDA and SQIVND (reference sequence). V lost 5 bases, J lost 6 bases, and 19 bases lay in between. The CDR3 nucleotides read TGTGCCAGTAGTGTCCAAGGGGGGGCGGTGGCCGGGGAGCTGTTTTTT. Translated: CASSVQGGAVAGELFF.

This chain uses TRBV10-3 with TRBJ2-7, with 13 positions matching TRBD2. Unmatched junction bases numbered 8, after V lost 0 bases and J lost 3 bases. Per germline, CDR1 ENHRY and CDR2 SYGVKD. The CDR3 covers 18 residues. CDR3 sequence reads: CAISESGTSGMDIYEQYF. CDR3 sequence (DNA): TGTGCCATCAGTGAGTCAGGGACTAGCGGGATGGATATCTACGAGCAGTACTTC.